These 32 T cell receptor beta chains share one sample of origin, sequenced in a study of T cells in tuberculosis. Some clones are missing from TCRdb's copy, which holds only in-frame ones; the method was immunoSEQ multiplex PCR. The sample holds about 24,000 clones; 95% are singletons and the top ten take 9.4%. Sequenced: PBMCs. The receptors come from a donor aged 10 to 29 with latent tuberculosis or without tuberculosis infection.

This chain links TRBV5-6 with TRBJ2-3; 8 nucleotides line up with TRBD2. CDR1 and CDR2 from the germline V gene are SGHDT and YYEEEE. V dropped 2 bases and J dropped 14; count of bases not matched to a gene: 7. The CDR3 consists of 12 residues. In nucleotides, the CDR3 is TGTGCCAGCAGCTTTTCCGGGGGGGCCCGGTATTTT. As protein: CASSFSGGARYF.

The chain couples TRBV18 to TRBJ1-1; 7 bases line up with TRBD1. V shed 5 bases and J 0 bases; nucleotides not matched to a gene: 15. The CDR3 length is 18 residues. Germline CDR1 is KGHSH and CDR2 is LQKENI. The CDR3 DNA reads as TGTGCCAGCTCATCCCACCGACAGGGCCGAGGGATGAACACTGAAGCTTTCTTT. Amino acid sequence: CASSSHRQGRGMNTEAFF.

The chain recombines TRBV28 with TRBJ2-1, with D possibly being TRBD1 (6 bases). This CDR3 contains 16 residues. Germline V gene data show CDR1 as MDHEN and CDR2 as SYDVKM. The V and J ends lost 4 bases and 0 bases respectively, with 13 bases between them. CDR3 bases: TGTGCCAGCAGTTACGCACAGGGACCCTCCTACAATGAGCAGTTCTTC. This translates into CASSYAQGPSYNEQFF.

This sequence joins TRBV27 and TRBJ2-7; 9 positions match TRBD1. The CDR3 sequence is 17 residues long. CDR1 is MNHEY, CDR2 SMNVEV, per germline (reference sequence). V lost 6 bases to trimming and J lost 0 bases; unmatched junction nucleotides: 12. CDR3 coding DNA: TGTGCCAGCAGGCGAACCGGCACAGGGGGCCTCTCCTACGAGCAGTACTTC. It encodes CASRRTGTGGLSYEQYF.

The gene calls are TRBV5-1 and TRBJ1-2, with TRBD1 matching 12 bases. This CDR3 has 17 amino acids. Trimming took 4 bases from V and 4 from J; bases not matched to a gene: 11. Germline V gene lookup returns CDR1 SGHRS and CDR2 YFSETQ. In DNA, the CDR3 is TGCGCCAGCAGCACCGTCCCCGGGACAGGGGGCACCTATGGCTACACCTTC. It encodes CASSTVPGTGGTYGYTF.

The genes are TRBV11-2 and TRBJ2-3; 10 positions agree with TRBD1. The V segment lost 4 bases and the J segment 4 bases; nucleotides outside the gene matches: 11. The CDR3 length is 17 residues. Germline assignment: CDR1 SGHAT and CDR2 FQNNGV. CDR3 sequence (DNA): TGTGCCAGCAGCTCCATCGCTCGGACAGGGGGGGCAGATACGCAGTATTTT. Translated, it gives CASSSIARTGGADTQYF.

The J gene is TRBJ2-5, the V gene TRBV19; 10 bases map to TRBD2. Trimming removed 3 bases from V and 5 bases from J; junction bases left unmatched: 9. Germline V gives CDR1 LNHDA, CDR2 SQIVND (reference sequence). CDR3 length equals 16 residues. CDR3 in DNA: TGTGCCAGTAGTATTTCGAGCGGGGGGGAAGGTGAGACCCAGTACTTC. Its protein is CASSISSGGEGETQYF.

The chain is built from TRBV30 and TRBJ1-6; TRBD1 agrees at 8 bases. The ends lost 1 base at V and 7 bases at J; junction bases unmatched: 12. The CDR3 consists of 17 residues. Germline V CDR1 and CDR2: GTSNPN, SVGIG (reference sequence). CDR3 nucleotide sequence: TGTGCCTGGAGTGCCCCCCAACAGGGGGGTTTCAATTCACCCCTCCACTTT. Its translation is CAWSAPQQGGFNSPLHF.

This chain connects TRBV6-1 to TRBJ2-5, with 8 bases that match TRBD2. The V gene end was trimmed by 3 bases and the J gene end by 2 bases; junction bases not matched to a gene: 11. This CDR3 comprises 17 residues. Germline CDR1 reads MNHNS; CDR2 reads SASEGT. The CDR3 sequence is CASSDPRLAGPQETQYF. The DNA for the CDR3 is TGTGCCAGCAGTGACCCCAGGCTAGCGGGCCCTCAAGAGACCCAGTACTTC.

Note on this clone: The limits of the CDR3 on the DNA are not certain, so only TCRdb's listed CDR3 is given. The chain uses TRBV5-1 and TRBJ2-2; whether TRBD1, the table's D call, matches the DNA was not checked. The length of the CDR3 is 16 amino acids, counting both ends. Germline-derived CDR1 and CDR2 are SGHRS and YFSETQ. Here the CDR3 reads CASSFRARGEYGELFF.

This clone showed up just once. This sequence joins TRBV7-8 and TRBJ2-3, with 8 bases aligning to TRBD1. The germline V gene encodes CDR1 SGHVS and CDR2 FQNEAQ. The CDR3 has 16 residues. V lost 5 bases, J lost 6 bases, and 13 bases stayed unmatched. The CDR3 bases are TGTGCCAGCAGCACACGCCGGGACAGGCTTGGGGATACGCAGTATTTT. Its translation is CASSTRRDRLGDTQYF.

The gene calls are TRBV5-4 and TRBJ1-1, with D uncertain. The CDR3 sequence is 12 residues long. Trimming shortened V by 4 bases and J by 7 bases, and 11 bases separated the two germline ends. Germline-derived CDR1 and CDR2 are SGHNT and YYREEE (reference sequence). In nucleotides, the CDR3 is TGTGCCAGCAGCGTACTGGCGGGTGAAGCTTTCTTT. As protein: CASSVLAGEAFF.

For the CDR3, the DNA is TGTGCCATCAGGCAGGGTGGAAGGGATCAGCCCCAGCATTTT. Its translation is CAIRQGGRDQPQHF. V usage is TRBV10-3 and J usage is TRBJ1-5; tentatively, D is TRBD1 (5 bases). The CDR3 sequence is 14 residues long. V gave up 6 bases and J gave up 5 bases, with 14 bases separating them. Germline values: CDR1 ENHRY, CDR2 SYGVKD.

This rearrangement joins TRBV19 to TRBJ2-5; possible D gene TRBD2, 5 bases. Germline V gives CDR1 LNHDA, CDR2 SQIVND (reference sequence). The length of the CDR3 is 15 residues. Trimming pared 1 base from V and 9 bases from J, leaving 18 bases between. CDR3 sequence reads: CASSIAPPGSAAQYF. CDR3 nucleotides: TGTGCCAGTAGTATAGCCCCTCCGGGCTCAGCGGCCCAGTACTTC.

The V gene is TRBV6-6, the J gene TRBJ1-6, with a weak D call TRBD1 (6 bases). This CDR3 has 12 residues. The V gene lost 7 bases and the J gene lost 8 bases, with 9 bases spanning the gap. Germline V gene sequence: CDR1 MNHNY, CDR2 SVGAGI (reference sequence). DNA for the CDR3: TGTGCCAGCACAGGGGCGGATTCACCCCTCCACTTT. Protein: CASTGADSPLHF.

Only one count was recorded for this clone. This chain uses TRBV2 with TRBJ1-1, with D perhaps matching TRBD1 (5 bases). Germline values: CDR1 SNHLY, CDR2 FYNNEI. Between the trimmed V and J ends, which lost 8 bases and 7 bases, there was a span of 17 bases. The CDR3 is made up of 13 amino acids. The CDR3, as DNA: TGTGCCAGCGGAGGGGAAAGGGTTGGTGAAGCTTTCTTT. Translation: CASGGERVGEAFF.

This clone appeared once. The V call is TRBV19, the J call TRBJ2-4; possibly TRBD1 for D (6 bases). CDR1 and CDR2 from the germline V gene are LNHDA and SQIVND (reference sequence). This CDR3 has 17 residues. V lost 10 bases and J 0 bases, leaving 22 bases between the germline ends. CDR3 in DNA: TGTGCCACCCGTCAGGGTGGGGGCAATATAGCCAAAAACATTCAGTACTTC. This sequence encodes CATRQGGGNIAKNIQYF.

CDR3 region: CASSYSGQKEGYTF. CDR3 DNA sequence: TGTGCCAGCAGTTACTCGGGACAGAAAGAGGGCTACACCTTC. The V call is TRBV6-5, the J call TRBJ1-2; TRBD1 matches 7 bases. Germline values: CDR1 MNHEY, CDR2 SVGAGI. There are 14 residues in the CDR3. The V segment lost 0 bases and the J segment 8 bases; nucleotides outside the gene matches: 6.

This chain connects TRBV28 to TRBJ2-7; D ambiguous. This CDR3 region has 17 residues. CDR1 and CDR2 (germline): MDHEN, SYDVKM. V was trimmed by 6 bases and J by 2 bases, leaving 23 bases between them. The DNA of the CDR3 is TGTGCCAGCAGATTACAAACCCCCTCAGTTATTACCTACGAGCAGTACTTC. It translates to CASRLQTPSVITYEQYF.

V gene TRBV7-6 combines with J gene TRBJ2-7; 9 nucleotides line up with TRBD2. Germline trimming cut 2 bases from V and 4 bases from J; bases unmatched to any gene: 6. The CDR3 totals 15 residues. CDR1 and CDR2 from the germline V gene are SGHVS and FNYEAQ. The CDR3 DNA follows: TGTGCCAGCAGCTTACGTAGCGGGGGTGCTTACGAGCAGTACTTC. It is translated as CASSLRSGGAYEQYF.

This chain uses TRBV5-4 with TRBJ2-3; D is unclear. The CDR3 loop spans 16 amino acids. V dropped 2 bases and J dropped 0 bases, with 13 bases sitting between them. From germline, CDR1 is SGHNT and CDR2 YYREEE (reference sequence). CDR3 nucleotides: TGTGCCAGCAGCTTACAAACAGTTGTAAGCACAGATACGCAGTATTTT. It encodes CASSLQTVVSTDTQYF.

The chain carries TRBV11-3 and TRBJ2-1; the match to TRBD2 covers 15 bases. CDR1 SGHNT and CDR2 YENEEA come from the germline V gene. Trimming cost V 4 bases and J 8 bases; bases outside gene matches: 6. This CDR3 spans 16 amino acids. The chain's CDR3 is CASSSRTSGGGDEQFF. The DNA of the CDR3 is TGTGCCAGCAGCTCCCGGACTAGCGGGGGGGGTGATGAGCAGTTCTTC. The whole variable domain, filled in from reference TRBV11-3 and TRBJ2-1, reads EAGVVQSPRYKIIEKKQPVAFWCNPISGHNTLYWYLQNLGQGPELLIRYENEEAVDDSQLPKDRFSAERLKGVDSTLKIQPAELGDSAVYLCASSSRTSGGGDEQFFGPGTRLTVL.

The CDR3 bases are TGCGCCAGCAGCCAATCAAGGGAGTCGGCCCAGCATTTT. Protein: CASSQSRESAQHF. This chain connects TRBV4-1 to TRBJ1-5; D unclear. The CDR3 has 13 amino acids. Per germline, CDR1 MGHRA and CDR2 YSYEKL. Trimming cost V 2 bases and J 11 bases, with 13 bases left between them.

This chain uses TRBV25-1 with TRBJ2-3, with 7 bases matching TRBD2. J was trimmed by 4 bases and V by 4 bases; bases with no gene match: 5. The germline V gene encodes CDR1 MGHDK and CDR2 SYGVNS. The CDR3 has 14 amino acids. The CDR3 nucleotides read TGTGCCAGCAGTGCTACGGGAGGAGCAGATACGCAGTATTTT. Translation gives CASSATGGADTQYF.

This chain links TRBV11-2 with TRBJ1-5; D is unclear. Germline V gene sequence: CDR1 SGHAT, CDR2 FQNNGV. The CDR3 sequence is 13 residues long. Trimming removed 1 base at V and 6 bases at J, with 7 bases between. This CDR3 reads CASSLGTVQPQHF. The DNA of the CDR3 is TGTGCCAGCAGCTTAGGCACGGTTCAGCCCCAGCATTTT.

The chain links TRBV6-4 to TRBJ2-3, with 9 bases matching TRBD2. V was pared by 0 bases and J by 5 bases, with 9 bases of the junction left unmatched. Germline loops: CDR1 MRHNA, CDR2 SNTAGT. The CDR3 is 17 amino acids. DNA for the CDR3: TGTGCCAGCAGTGACTCTTTCGGACTAGCGTCGAAAGATACGCAGTATTTT. Translation: CASSDSFGLASKDTQYF.

This clone has a handful of counts. The rearrangement joins TRBV2 to TRBJ1-5; D might be TRBD1 (6 bases). Trimming cost V 4 bases and J 11 bases, with 12 bases left between them. The CDR3 covers 12 residues. Germline assignment: CDR1 SNHLY and CDR2 FYNNEI. For the CDR3, the DNA is TGTGCCAGCAGTGTACAGGGTCGGGCCCAGCATTTT. Translated: CASSVQGRAQHF.

V and J are TRBV7-9 and TRBJ1-2; D is ambiguous. V was cut by 8 bases and J by 3 bases, with 13 bases left in between. The CDR3 contains 13 residues. Germline loops: CDR1 SEHNR, CDR2 FQNEAQ (reference sequence). The CDR3 DNA reads TGTGCCAGCGCGGAGGGATTCGACTATGGCTACACCTTC. Residues: CASAEGFDYGYTF.

V gene TRBV9 combines with J gene TRBJ1-1; the match to TRBD1 covers 7 bases. CDR3 length: 16 amino acids. Losses at the gene ends were 1 base for V and 5 bases for J; bases not matched to a gene: 11. Germline V gene data show CDR1 as SGDLS and CDR2 as YYNGEE. In nucleotides, the CDR3 is TGTGCCAGCAGCGTACGGACAGGTCTGGCGGGTACTGAAGCTTTCTTT. Its protein product is CASSVRTGLAGTEAFF.

V gene TRBV30 combines with J gene TRBJ2-1; 13 nucleotides align to TRBD2. The ends lost 4 bases at V and 10 bases at J; junction bases unmatched: 13. The CDR3 loop spans 16 amino acids. CDR1 and CDR2 from the germline V gene are GTSNPN and SVGIG (reference sequence). CDR3 sequence: CAWNSQGLAGPKEQFF. The CDR3 nucleotides are TGTGCCTGGAACTCGCAGGGACTAGCGGGACCGAAGGAGCAGTTCTTC.

The chain links TRBV27 to TRBJ2-7, with D possibly being TRBD1 (7 bases). The ends were cut back, 6 bases at V and 1 base at J, with 19 bases in the middle. Germline V lookup: CDR1 MNHEY, CDR2 SMNVEV (reference sequence). The CDR3 spans 16 residues. Here the CDR3 reads CASSPRRGQGSYEQYF. The CDR3 DNA reads as TGTGCCAGCAGCCCGCGGAGGGGGCAGGGGTCCTACGAGCAGTACTTC.

The chain couples TRBV5-1 to TRBJ2-3; TRBD2 is a possible D gene (5 bases). CDR1 is SGHRS, CDR2 YFSETQ, per germline. The CDR3 has 16 residues. V was clipped by 0 bases and J by 0 bases, with 11 bases between them. The CDR3 reads CASSLAPGTSTDTQYF. As DNA, the CDR3 is TGCGCCAGCAGCTTGGCTCCGGGAACTAGCACAGATACGCAGTATTTT.